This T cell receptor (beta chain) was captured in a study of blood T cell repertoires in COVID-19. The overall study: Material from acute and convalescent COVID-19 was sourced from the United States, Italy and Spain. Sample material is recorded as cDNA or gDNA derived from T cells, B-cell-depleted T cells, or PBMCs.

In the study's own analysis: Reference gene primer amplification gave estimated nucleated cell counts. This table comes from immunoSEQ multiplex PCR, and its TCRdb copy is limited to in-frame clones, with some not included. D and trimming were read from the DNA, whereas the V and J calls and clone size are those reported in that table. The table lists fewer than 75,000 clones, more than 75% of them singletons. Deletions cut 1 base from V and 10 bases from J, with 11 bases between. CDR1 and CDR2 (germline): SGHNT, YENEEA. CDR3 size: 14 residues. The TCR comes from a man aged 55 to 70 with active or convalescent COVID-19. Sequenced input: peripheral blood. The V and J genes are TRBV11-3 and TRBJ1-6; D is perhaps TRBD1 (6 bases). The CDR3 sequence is CASSLVSTGSPLHF. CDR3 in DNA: TGTGCCAGCAGCTTAGTTTCGACAGGATCACCCCTCCACTTT.